The clone carrying this T cell receptor (beta chain) was observed many times. TCRdb redid the calling of the 5' RACE reads with MiXCR, one entry per CDR3 protein. The sample has about 270,000 distinct CDR3 sequences; over 15% are singletons. The CDR3 has 13 residues. CDR1 SGHTA and CDR2 FQGNSA come from the germline V gene. V shed 6 bases and J shed 4 bases, with 13 bases lying between them. This specimen belongs to a study of T-cell memory formation after mild COVID-19. This chain connects TRBV7-2 to TRBJ2-7; maybe TRBD1 (7 bases). The sequencing sample was made of PBMCs or a T cell subset sorted from them (not recorded which). This TCR derives from a man aged 18-30 years who had mild COVID-19 (a few samples of this study predate the infection). Cell type and time point are not known. The CDR3 sequence: CASRAGGPYEQYF. The CDR3 DNA reads as TGTGCCAGCAGAGCAGGGGGGCCGTACGAGCAGTACTTC.